This TCR beta chain was captured in a study of OX40 agonist ivuxolimab in advanced cancers. At the level of the study: Ivuxolimab was delivered to patients intravenously every 2 weeks at doses spanning 0.01 to 10 mg/kg. Three patients, one with hepatocellular carcinoma and two with cutaneous melanoma, achieved partial responses. General study findings and limits: At 0.1 to 3.0 mg/kg and by week 6, clonal expansion occurred in CD4+ and CD8+ blood T cells.

The method was immunoSEQ multiplex PCR; TCRdb's version includes in-frame clones alone and lacks a portion of them. The sample yields roughly 89,000 clones, roughly 93% seen once. In regard to this clone: Its antigen is not known.

The CDR3 totals 15 residues. Germline loops: CDR1 MNHEY, CDR2 SMNVEV (reference sequence). Trimming at V came to 6 bases and at J to 1 base, leaving 7 bases not matched to a gene. The V call is TRBV27, the J call TRBJ1-2, with 8 bases that match TRBD1. The clonotype originates from an adult with an advanced solid tumor such as melanoma, head and neck, liver or kidney cancer. The sequences come from CD4+ or CD8+ T cells sorted from blood, collected in a trial of the OX40 agonist ivuxolimab. CDR3 sequence (DNA): TGTGCCAGCAGAAAGACAGGGGCTGGTAACTATGGCTACACCTTC. Protein: CASRKTGAGNYGYTF.